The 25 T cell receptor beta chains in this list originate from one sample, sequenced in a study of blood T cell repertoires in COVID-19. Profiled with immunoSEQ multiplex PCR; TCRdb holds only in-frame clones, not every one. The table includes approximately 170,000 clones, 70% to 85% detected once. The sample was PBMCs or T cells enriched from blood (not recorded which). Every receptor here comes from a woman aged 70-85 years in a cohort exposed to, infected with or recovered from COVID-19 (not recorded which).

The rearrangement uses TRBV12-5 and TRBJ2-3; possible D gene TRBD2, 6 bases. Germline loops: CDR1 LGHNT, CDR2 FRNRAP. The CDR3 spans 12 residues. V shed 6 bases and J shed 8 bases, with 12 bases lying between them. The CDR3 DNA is TGTGCTAGTGGCAACCCGGGGGTTACGCAGTATTTT. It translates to CASGNPGVTQYF.

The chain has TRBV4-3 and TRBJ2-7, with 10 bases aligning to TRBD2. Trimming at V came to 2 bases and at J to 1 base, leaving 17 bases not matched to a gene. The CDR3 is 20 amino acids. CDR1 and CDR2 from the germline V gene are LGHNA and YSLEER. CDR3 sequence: CASSQIRPLAGLPPSYEQYF. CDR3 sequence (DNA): TGCGCCAGCAGCCAAATACGCCCACTAGCGGGATTGCCCCCTTCCTACGAGCAGTACTTC.

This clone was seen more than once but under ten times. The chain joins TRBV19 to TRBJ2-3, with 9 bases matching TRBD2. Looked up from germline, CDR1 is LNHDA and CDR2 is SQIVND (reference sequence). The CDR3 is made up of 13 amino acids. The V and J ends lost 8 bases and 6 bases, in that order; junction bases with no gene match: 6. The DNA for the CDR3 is TGTGCCAGTTTAGCGGGAGAATCGGATACGCAGTATTTT. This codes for CASLAGESDTQYF.

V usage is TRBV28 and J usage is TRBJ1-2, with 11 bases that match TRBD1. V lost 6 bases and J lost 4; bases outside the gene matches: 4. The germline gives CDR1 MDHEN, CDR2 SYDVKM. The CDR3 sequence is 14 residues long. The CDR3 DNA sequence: TGTGCCAGCAGCCGGACAGGGGGCATCTATGGCTACACCTTC. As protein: CASSRTGGIYGYTF.

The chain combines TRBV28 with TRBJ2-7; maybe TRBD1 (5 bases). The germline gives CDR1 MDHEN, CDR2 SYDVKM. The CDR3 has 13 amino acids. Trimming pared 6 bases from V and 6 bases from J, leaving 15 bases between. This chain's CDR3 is CASRFSGAGEQYF. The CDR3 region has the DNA TGTGCCAGCAGGTTCAGTGGGGCTGGCGAGCAGTACTTC.

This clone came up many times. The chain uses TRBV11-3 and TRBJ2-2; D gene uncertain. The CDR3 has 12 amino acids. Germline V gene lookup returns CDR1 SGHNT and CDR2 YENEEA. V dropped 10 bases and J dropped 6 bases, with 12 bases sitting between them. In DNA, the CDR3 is TGTGCCAACGCGAACAGAGCCGGGGAGCTGTTTTTT. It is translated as CANANRAGELFF.

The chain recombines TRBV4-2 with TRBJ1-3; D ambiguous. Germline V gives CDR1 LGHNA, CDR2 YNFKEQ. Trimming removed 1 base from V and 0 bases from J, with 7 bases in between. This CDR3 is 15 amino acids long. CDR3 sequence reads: CASSQGRVSGNTIYF. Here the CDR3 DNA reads TGTGCCAGCAGCCAAGGGCGGGTCTCTGGAAACACCATATATTTT.

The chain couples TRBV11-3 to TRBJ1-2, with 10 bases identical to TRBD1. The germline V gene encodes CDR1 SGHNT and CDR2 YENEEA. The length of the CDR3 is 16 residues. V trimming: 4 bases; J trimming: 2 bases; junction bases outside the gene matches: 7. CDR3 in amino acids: CASSSSSGQGNYGYTF. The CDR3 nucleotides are TGTGCCAGCAGCTCATCTTCGGGACAGGGGAACTATGGCTACACCTTC.

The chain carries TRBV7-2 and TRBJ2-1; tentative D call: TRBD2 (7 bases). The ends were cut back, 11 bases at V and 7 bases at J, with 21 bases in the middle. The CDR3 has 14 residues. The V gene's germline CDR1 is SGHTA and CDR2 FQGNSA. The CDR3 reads CASEGGGILNEQFF. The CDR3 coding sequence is TGTGCCTCAGAGGGAGGGGGGATTTTGAATGAGCAGTTCTTC.

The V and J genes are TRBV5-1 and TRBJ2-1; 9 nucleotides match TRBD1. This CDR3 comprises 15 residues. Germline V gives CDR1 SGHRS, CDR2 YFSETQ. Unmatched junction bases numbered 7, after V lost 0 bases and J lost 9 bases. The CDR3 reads CASSLGDREAGEQFF. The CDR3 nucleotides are TGCGCCAGCAGCTTGGGGGACAGGGAAGCGGGTGAGCAGTTCTTC. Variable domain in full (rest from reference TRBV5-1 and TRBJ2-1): KAGVTQTPRYLIKTRGQQVTLSCSPISGHRSVSWYQQTPGQGLQFLFEYFSETQRNKGNFPGRFSGRQFSNSRSEMNVSTLELGDSALYLCASSLGDREAGEQFFGPGTRLTVL.

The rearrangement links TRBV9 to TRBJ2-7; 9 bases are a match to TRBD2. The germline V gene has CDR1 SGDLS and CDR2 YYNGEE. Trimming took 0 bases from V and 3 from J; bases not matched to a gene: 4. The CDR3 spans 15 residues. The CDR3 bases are TGTGCCAGCAGCGTAGGTCTAGCGGGAAACTACGAGCAGTACTTC. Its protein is CASSVGLAGNYEQYF.

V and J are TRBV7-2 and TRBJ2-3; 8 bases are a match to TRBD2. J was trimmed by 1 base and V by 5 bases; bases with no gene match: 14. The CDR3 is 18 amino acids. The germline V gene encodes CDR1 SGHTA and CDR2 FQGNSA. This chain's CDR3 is CASSQGVSGGGGTDTQYF. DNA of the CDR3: TGTGCCAGCAGCCAAGGGGTTTCGGGAGGGGGTGGCACAGATACGCAGTATTTT. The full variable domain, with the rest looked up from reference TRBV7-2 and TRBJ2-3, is GAGVSQSPSNKVTEKGKDVELRCDPISGHTALYWYRQSLGQGLEFLIYFQGNSAPDKSGLPSDRFSAERTGGSVSTLTIQRTQQEDSAVYLCASSQGVSGGGGTDTQYFGPGTRLTVL.

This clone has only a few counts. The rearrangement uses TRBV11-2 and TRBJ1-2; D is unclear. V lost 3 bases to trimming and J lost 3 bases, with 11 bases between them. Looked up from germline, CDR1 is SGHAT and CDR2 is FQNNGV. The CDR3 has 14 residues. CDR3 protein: CASSFVEIHYGYTF. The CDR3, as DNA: TGTGCCAGCAGCTTCGTGGAGATCCACTATGGCTACACCTTC. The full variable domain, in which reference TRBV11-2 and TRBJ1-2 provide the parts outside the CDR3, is EAGVAQSPRYKIIEKRQSVAFWCNPISGHATLYWYQQILGQGPKLLIQFQNNGVVDDSQLPKDRFSAERLKGVDSTLKIQPAKLEDSAVYLCASSFVEIHYGYTFGSGTRLTVV.

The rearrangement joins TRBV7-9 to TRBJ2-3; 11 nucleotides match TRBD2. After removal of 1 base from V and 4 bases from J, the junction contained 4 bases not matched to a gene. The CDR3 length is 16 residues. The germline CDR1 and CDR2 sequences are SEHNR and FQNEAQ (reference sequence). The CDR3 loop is CASSLVLAGAADTQYF. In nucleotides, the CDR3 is TGTGCCAGCAGCTTAGTACTAGCGGGAGCGGCAGATACGCAGTATTTT. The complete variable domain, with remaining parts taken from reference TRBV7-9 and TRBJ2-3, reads DTGVSQNPRHKITKRGQNVTFRCDPISEHNRLYWYRQTLGQGPEFLTYFQNEAQLEKSRLLSDRFSAERPKGSFSTLEIQRTEQGDSAMYLCASSLVLAGAADTQYFGPGTRLTVL.

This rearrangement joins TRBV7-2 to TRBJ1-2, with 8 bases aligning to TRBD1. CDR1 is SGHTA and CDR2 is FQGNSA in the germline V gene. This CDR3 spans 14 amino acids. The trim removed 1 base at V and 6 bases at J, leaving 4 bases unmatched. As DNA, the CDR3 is TGTGCCAGCAGCTTAGGACAGGGGTTAAATGGCTACACCTTC. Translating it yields CASSLGQGLNGYTF.

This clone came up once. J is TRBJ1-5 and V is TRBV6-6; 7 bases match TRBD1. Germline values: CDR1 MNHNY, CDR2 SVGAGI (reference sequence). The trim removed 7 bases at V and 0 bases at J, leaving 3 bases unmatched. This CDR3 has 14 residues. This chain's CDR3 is CASTTGNSNQPQHF. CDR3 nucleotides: TGTGCCAGCACGACAGGGAATAGCAATCAGCCCCAGCATTTT.

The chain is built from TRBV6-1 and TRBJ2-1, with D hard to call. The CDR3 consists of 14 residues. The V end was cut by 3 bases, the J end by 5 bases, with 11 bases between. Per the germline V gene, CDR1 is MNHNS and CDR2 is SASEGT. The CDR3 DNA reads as TGTGCCAGCAGTGAGTTAGCTATCGACAATGAGCAGTTCTTC. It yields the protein CASSELAIDNEQFF.

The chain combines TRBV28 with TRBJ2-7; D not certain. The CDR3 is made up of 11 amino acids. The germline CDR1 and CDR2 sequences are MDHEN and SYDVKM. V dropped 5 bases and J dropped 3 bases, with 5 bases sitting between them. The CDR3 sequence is CASSLNYEQYF. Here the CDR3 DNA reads TGTGCCAGCAGTCTTAACTACGAGCAGTACTTC.

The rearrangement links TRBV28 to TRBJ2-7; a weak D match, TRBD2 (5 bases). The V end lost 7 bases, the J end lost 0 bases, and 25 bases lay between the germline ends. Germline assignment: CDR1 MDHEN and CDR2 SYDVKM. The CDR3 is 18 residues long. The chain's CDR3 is CASTPVLTASSVSYEQYF. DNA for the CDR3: TGTGCCAGCACCCCGGTTTTGACGGCTAGCTCGGTCTCCTACGAGCAGTACTTC.

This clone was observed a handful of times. CDR3 region: CASRYDRGGTEAFF. The CDR3 DNA follows: TGTGCCAGCAGGTACGACAGGGGTGGGACTGAAGCTTTCTTT. V usage is TRBV2 and J usage is TRBJ1-1; TRBD1 agrees at 8 bases. V shed 6 bases, J shed 5 bases, and the junction held 8 bases outside the gene matches. This CDR3 region has 14 residues. Per the germline V gene, CDR1 is SNHLY and CDR2 is FYNNEI. Drawing the rest from reference TRBV2 and TRBJ1-1, the complete variable domain is EPEVTQTPSHQVTQMGQEVILRCVPISNHLYFYWYRQILGQKVEFLVSFYNNEISEKSEIFDDQFSVERPDGSNFTLKIRSTKLEDSAMYFCASRYDRGGTEAFFGQGTRLTVV.

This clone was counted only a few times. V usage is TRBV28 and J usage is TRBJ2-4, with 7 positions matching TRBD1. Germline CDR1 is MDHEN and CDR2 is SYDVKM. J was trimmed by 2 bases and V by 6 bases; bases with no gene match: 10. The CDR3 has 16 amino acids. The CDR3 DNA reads TGTGCCAGCAGGGTAGGGGGCGGATCAACCAAAAACATTCAGTACTTC. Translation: CASRVGGGSTKNIQYF.

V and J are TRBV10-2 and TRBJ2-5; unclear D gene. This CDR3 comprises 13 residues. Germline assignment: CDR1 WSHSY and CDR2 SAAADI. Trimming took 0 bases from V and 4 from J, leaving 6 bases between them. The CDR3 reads CASSESSGETQYF. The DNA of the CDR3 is TGCGCCAGCAGTGAGTCATCGGGAGAGACCCAGTACTTC.

As DNA, the CDR3 is TGTGCCAGTAGTTTCCCACAGGGGAAGGATAGCAATCAGCCCCAGCATTTT. Translation: CASSFPQGKDSNQPQHF. The chain carries TRBV19 and TRBJ1-5; 7 bases line up with TRBD1. This CDR3 contains 17 residues. Germline loops: CDR1 LNHDA, CDR2 SQIVND (reference sequence). V trimming: 5 bases; J trimming: 0 bases; junction bases outside the gene matches: 10.

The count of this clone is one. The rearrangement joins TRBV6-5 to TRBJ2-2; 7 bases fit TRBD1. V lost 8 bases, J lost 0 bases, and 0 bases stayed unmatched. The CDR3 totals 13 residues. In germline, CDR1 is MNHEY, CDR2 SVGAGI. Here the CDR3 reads CASQGANTGELFF. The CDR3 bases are TGTGCCAGCCAGGGGGCGAACACCGGGGAGCTGTTTTTT.

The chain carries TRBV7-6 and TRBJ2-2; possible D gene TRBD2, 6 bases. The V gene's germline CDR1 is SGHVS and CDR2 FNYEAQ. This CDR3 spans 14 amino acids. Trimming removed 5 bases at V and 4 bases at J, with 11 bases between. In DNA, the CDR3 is TGTGCCAGCAGCCTCGCTAGCGTCACCGGGGAGCTGTTTTTT. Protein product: CASSLASVTGELFF.